These 3 T cell receptor beta chains share one sample of origin, sequenced in a study of regulatory T cells in long-lasting Graves disease. HTBI primers from iRepertoire and Arm-PCR of CDR3 regions yielded the TCR beta libraries. Using its own MiXCR run on the multiplex PCR reads, TCRdb lists one record per CDR3 protein. The table has fewer than 450,000 distinct CDR3 sequences, under 25% seen once. Time point in this sample: persistent/refractory GD, antithyroid drugs over 5 years with positive TRAb. From RNA extracted from PBMCs, the TCR library was made. This specimen consisted of peripheral blood mononuclear cells (PBMCs), obtained when the disease was refractory, from a patient treated with antithyroid drugs. The receptor source for this set is a female donor with Graves disease.

This clonotype was counted many times. This chain joins TRBV7-8 and TRBJ1-5; 9 positions agree with TRBD1. J gave up 2 bases and V 10 bases, and 6 bases lay outside the gene matches. The CDR3 is made up of 14 amino acids. Germline V gene sequence: CDR1 SGHVS, CDR2 FQNEAQ. Here the CDR3 DNA reads TGTGCCACCACCCGGGACAGGGGCAATCAGCCCCAGCATTTT. Protein product: CATTRDRGNQPQHF.

This chain uses TRBV14 with TRBJ1-1, with no clear D. CDR1 SGHDN and CDR2 FVKESK come from the germline V gene. V was shortened by 4 bases and J by 5 bases, with 14 bases between the two germline ends. The CDR3 is made up of 14 amino acids. CDR3 DNA sequence: TGTGCCAGCAGCCCACTACTAGGGAGAACTGAAGCTTTCTTT. It yields the protein CASSPLLGRTEAFF.

The CDR3 sequence: CASSGSQGFEQYF. The CDR3 DNA reads as TGTGCCAGCAGCGGGAGCCAGGGGTTCGAGCAGTACTTC. This chain uses TRBV9 with TRBJ2-7; D might be TRBD1 (6 bases). Germline loops: CDR1 SGDLS, CDR2 YYNGEE. This CDR3 is 13 amino acids long. V dropped 3 bases and J dropped 6 bases, with 13 bases sitting between them.